Below are 17 T cell receptor beta chains sequenced from a single sample in a study of early T cells in non-severe SARS-CoV-2 infection. TCRdb reanalysed the 5' RACE reads using MiXCR and keeps one entry per CDR3 protein. The sample lists around 93,000 distinct CDR3 sequences, approximately 12% seen once, with 4.4% in the top ten. The sample in question was whole blood, obtained at baseline. Source of these receptors: an adult who was a healthcare worker with PCR-confirmed SARS-CoV-2 infection or an uninfected control (not recorded which).

This clonotype came up a few times. V and J are TRBV25-1 and TRBJ1-1, with TRBD1 identical over 9 bases. The CDR3 has 15 residues. Germline V CDR1 and CDR2: MGHDK, SYGVNS. The V segment lost 6 bases and the J segment 5 bases; nucleotides outside the gene matches: 10. The CDR3, as DNA: TGTGCCAGCAGAGGGACAGGGATGGTTGTAACTGAAGCTTTCTTT. Translating it yields CASRGTGMVVTEAFF. Full variable domain (remainder filled in from reference TRBV25-1 and TRBJ1-1): EADIYQTPRYLVIGTGKKITLECSQTMGHDKMYWYQQDPGMELHLIHYSYGVNSTEKGDLSSESTVSRIRTEHFPLTLESARPSHTSQYLCASRGTGMVVTEAFFGQGTRLTVV.

This clonotype was found a few times. The chain is built from TRBV3-1 and TRBJ2-7; TRBD1 aligns across 7 bases. V was clipped by 1 base and J by 3 bases; unmatched bases: 9. CDR3 length: 16 amino acids. In germline, CDR1 is LGHDT, CDR2 YNNKEL (reference sequence). The CDR3: CASSQARGQRNYEQYF. CDR3 nucleotides: TGTGCCAGCAGCCAAGCAAGGGGACAGCGAAACTACGAGCAGTACTTC.

This clonotype has just a few counts. The genes are TRBV20-1 and TRBJ2-1, with 9 nucleotides matching TRBD2. This CDR3 comprises 17 residues. Per germline, CDR1 DFQATT and CDR2 SNEGSKA (reference sequence). J gave up 0 bases and V 2 bases, and 8 bases lay outside the gene matches. The CDR3 coding sequence is TGCAGTGCTAGAACCGGACTAGCGCCGAGCTCCTACAATGAGCAGTTCTTC. Its protein is CSARTGLAPSSYNEQFF.

J is TRBJ2-2 and V is TRBV19, with TRBD2 identical over 8 bases. V lost 6 bases, J lost 9 bases, and 6 bases stayed unmatched. The germline V gene encodes CDR1 LNHDA and CDR2 SQIVND (reference sequence). The CDR3 extends over 13 amino acids. The CDR3 here is CASSGRARRELFF. DNA for the CDR3: TGTGCCAGTAGCGGGAGGGCTCGAAGGGAGCTGTTTTTT.

This clonotype showed up just a few times. The gene calls are TRBV29-1 and TRBJ2-2; 12 positions match TRBD2. The ends lost 5 bases at V and 6 bases at J; junction bases unmatched: 7. This CDR3 spans 15 amino acids. Germline V gene data show CDR1 as SQVTM and CDR2 as ANQGSEA. As DNA, the CDR3 is TGCAGCGTTCGACTAGCGGGAGTGTCCGCCGGGGAGCTGTTTTTT. This sequence encodes CSVRLAGVSAGELFF.

This clonotype was counted between two and nine times. The genes are TRBV18 and TRBJ1-1; D possibly corresponds to TRBD1 (5 bases). The germline CDR1 and CDR2 sequences are KGHSH and LQKENI. V lost 4 bases, J lost 1 base, and 16 bases lay in between. The CDR3 has 16 residues. CDR3 nucleotides: TGTGCCAGCTCACGCGAAATGGCCGGGACGAACACTGAAGCTTTCTTT. Its translation: CASSREMAGTNTEAFF.

This rearrangement joins TRBV18 to TRBJ1-3; no reliable D call. The CDR3 is 12 amino acids. Germline loops: CDR1 KGHSH, CDR2 LQKENI. With 3 bases removed from V and 9 bases from J, the gap between germline ends came to 9 bases. In DNA, the CDR3 is TGTGCCAGCTCACCCCCCATCGGCACCATATATTTT. Translating gives CASSPPIGTIYF. Full variable domain (remainder filled in from reference TRBV18 and TRBJ1-3): NAGVMQNPRHLVRRRGQEARLRCSPMKGHSHVYWYRQLPEEGLKFMVYLQKENIIDESGMPKERFSAEFPKEGPSILRIQQVVRGDSAAYFCASSPPIGTIYFGEGSWLTVV.

This clonotype was detected ten times or more. The chain couples TRBV5-8 to TRBJ1-1; no clear D gene. The CDR3 spans 15 residues. Germline V gene lookup returns CDR1 SGHTS and CDR2 YDEGEE. V lost 5 bases, J lost 0 bases, and 14 bases lay in between. The DNA for the CDR3 is TGTGCCAGCAGAAACCAAGGAACCTTGAACACTGAAGCTTTCTTT. It codes for CASRNQGTLNTEAFF.

This clonotype has ten or more counts. The chain links TRBV19 to TRBJ2-2; unclear D gene. CDR1 is LNHDA, CDR2 SQIVND, per germline (reference sequence). This CDR3 comprises 13 residues. The V end lost 6 bases, the J end lost 8 bases, and 13 bases lay between the germline ends. The CDR3 DNA reads as TGTGCCAGTAGCAAAACCATCACGGGGGAGCTGTTTTTT. The encoded protein is CASSKTITGELFF. Combining the CDR3 with reference TRBV19 and TRBJ2-2 gives the whole variable domain DGGITQSPKYLFRKEGQNVTLSCEQNLNHDAMYWYRQDPGQGLRLIYYSQIVNDFQKGDIAEGYSVSREKKESFPLTVTSAQKNPTAFYLCASSKTITGELFFGEGSRLTVL.

This clonotype was seen only a few times. Compared with germline, one end of the junction differs, possibly owing to a read error. V is TRBV20-1 and J is TRBJ1-3, with TRBD1 as a possible D gene (5 bases). Looked up from germline, CDR1 is DFQATT and CDR2 is SNEGSKA (reference sequence). This CDR3 region has 12 residues. CDR3 sequence (DNA): TGCAGTGCTAGAGAAAGGGGAACCACCATATATTTT. Its translation is CSARERGTTIYF.

Only a few counts were recorded for this clonotype. The genes are TRBV12-3 or TRBV12-4 and TRBJ2-3; 8 nucleotides line up with TRBD1. Germline trimming cut 5 bases from V and 1 base from J; bases unmatched to any gene: 5. CDR3 size: 15 residues. For the CDR3, the DNA is TGTGCCAGCAGTAACAGGGGGTCCCGCACAGATACGCAGTATTTT. It translates to CASSNRGSRTDTQYF.

This clonotype appeared a few times. The chain joins TRBV30 to TRBJ1-2; D not resolved. Trimming took off 1 base at V and 3 bases at J, with 18 bases between the two ends. This CDR3 contains 16 residues. The V gene's germline CDR1 is GTSNPN and CDR2 SVGIG (reference sequence). This CDR3 reads CAWSAVQGRLDYGYTF. CDR3 coding DNA: TGTGCCTGGAGTGCGGTGCAAGGGAGGTTAGACTATGGCTACACCTTC.

This clonotype was detected ten times or more. The V call is TRBV12-3 or TRBV12-4, the J call TRBJ2-2, with 10 positions matching TRBD1. The CDR3 is 15 residues long. V shed 5 bases and J 5 bases; nucleotides not matched to a gene: 5. CDR3 sequence: CASSTGTGVTGELFF. CDR3 in DNA: TGTGCCAGCAGTACCGGGACAGGGGTTACCGGGGAGCTGTTTTTT.

This clonotype was recorded a few times. CDR3: CSVSTGQRYGYTF. DNA of the CDR3: TGCAGCGTTAGCACAGGTCAGCGGTATGGCTACACCTTC. The J gene is TRBJ1-2, the V gene TRBV29-1; possible D gene TRBD1, 5 bases. This CDR3 has 13 amino acids. Germline CDR1 reads SQVTM; CDR2 reads ANQGSEA. V shed 5 bases and J shed 5 bases, with 15 bases lying between them.

This clonotype turned up a few times. This chain links TRBV7-8 with TRBJ2-1, with TRBD1 matching over 7 bases. This CDR3 is 15 amino acids long. Trimming cost V 5 bases and J 4 bases; bases outside gene matches: 8. Germline-derived CDR1 and CDR2 are SGHVS and FQNEAQ. CDR3 region: CASSTQGNSYNEQFF. For the CDR3, the DNA is TGTGCCAGCAGCACACAGGGGAATTCGTACAATGAGCAGTTCTTC.

The chain has TRBV20-1 and TRBJ1-4; tentative D call: TRBD1 (6 bases). The germline V gene has CDR1 DFQATT and CDR2 SNEGSKA (reference sequence). V lost 0 bases and J lost 6, with 14 bases in between. The CDR3 totals 15 residues. CDR3 DNA sequence: TGCAGTGCTAGAGAATTGGGGGCCCGCCATGAAAAACTGTTTTTT. Amino acids: CSARELGARHEKLFF.

The chain couples TRBV7-2 to TRBJ1-2, with TRBD1 matching 9 bases. This CDR3 is built from 14 residues. Germline lookup yields CDR1 SGHTA and CDR2 FQGNSA. Trimming removed 5 bases from V and 4 bases from J; junction bases left unmatched: 5. The DNA of the CDR3 is TGTGCCAGCAGCCCGGACAGGGGACCCTATGGCTACACCTTC. Translated: CASSPDRGPYGYTF. Full variable domain (outside the CDR3, taken from reference TRBV7-2 and TRBJ1-2): GAGVSQSPSNKVTEKGKDVELRCDPISGHTALYWYRQSLGQGLEFLIYFQGNSAPDKSGLPSDRFSAERTGGSVSTLTIQRTQQEDSAVYLCASSPDRGPYGYTFGSGTRLTVV.